The rows below give T cell receptor beta chains drawn from one sample of a study of blood T cell repertoires in COVID-19. This table comes from immunoSEQ multiplex PCR, and its TCRdb copy is limited to in-frame clones, with some not included. The sample has some 180,000 clones; 70% to 90% are singletons. The sample taken for sequencing was peripheral blood. The receptors stem from a woman older than 75 with COVID-19, enrolled during active disease. Both conserved end residues are part of each CDR3. The D gene is left open where the match is weak. The size field is filled for only some rows; it gives once, few, many or a size class.

size	length	D	V	J	DNA	CDR3
-	10	-	TRBV12-3/TRBV12-4	TRBJ2-6	TGTGCCAGCAGCTCGGGACAAATGACTTTC	CASSSGQMTF
-	14	-	TRBV25-1	TRBJ2-5	TGTGCCAGCAGTGTACGGGACTCACGGGGGACCCAGTACTTC	CASSVRDSRGTQYF
-	18	TRBD1	TRBV3-1/TRBV3-2	TRBJ1-1	TGTGCCAGCAGCCCGTGGGACAGGGGTGGGTTAGAGAACACTGAAGCTTTCTTT	CASSPWDRGGLENTEAFF
-	11	-	TRBV7-9	TRBJ2-7	TGTCCGGGAGCATTCACCTACGAGCAGTACTTC	CPGAFTYEQYF
-	15	TRBD2	TRBV27	TRBJ2-7	TGTGCCAGCAGTTTTAATAACGGGAGGACCTACGAGCAGTACTTC	CASSFNNGRTYEQYF
-	13	-	TRBV6-5	TRBJ1-2	TGTGCCAGCTCCCAGGGCCCGAACTATGGCTACACCTTC	CASSQGPNYGYTF
-	14	TRBD1	TRBV6-2/TRBV6-3	TRBJ2-3	TGTGCCAGCAGTCGGGACAGCTTCACAGATACGCAGTATTTT	CASSRDSFTDTQYF
few	12	-	TRBV13	TRBJ1-6	TGTGCCAGCAGCTTAGGCTACTCACCCCTCCACTTT	CASSLGYSPLHF
-	14	TRBD1	TRBV28	TRBJ1-5	TGTGCCAGCAGTCGACAGGGGAGCAATCAGCCCCAGCATTTT	CASSRQGSNQPQHF
few	15	-	TRBV5-1	TRBJ2-1	TGCGCCAGCAGCTTCGGCGGGGATCCCCGGGATGAGCAGTTCTTC	CASSFGGDPRDEQFF
-	16	-	TRBV3-1/TRBV3-2	TRBJ2-4	TGTGCCAGCAGCCAAGGATGGCAGGTGGCCAAAAACATTCAGTACTTC	CASSQGWQVAKNIQYF
-	14	-	TRBV6-6	TRBJ2-7	TGTGCCAGCAGTCACAGGGTCCAGGGAGACGAGCAGTACTTC	CASSHRVQGDEQYF
-	14	TRBD1	TRBV5-1	TRBJ2-5	TGCGCCAGCAGCTTATATACAGGGGCGGAGACCCAGTACTTC	CASSLYTGAETQYF
-	15	-	TRBV21-1	TRBJ2-7	TGTGCCAGCAGCAGCCGGGACAGGGTGCGTTCCGAGCAGTACTTC	CASSSRDRVRSEQYF
-	15	TRBD1	TRBV10-3	TRBJ1-3	TGTGCCATCAGTGGAACAGGGGCTGCTGGAAACACCATATATTTT	CAISGTGAAGNTIYF
few	14	-	TRBV2	TRBJ1-4	TGTGCCAGCACGGTAATAGCAACTAATGAAAAACTGTTTTTT	CASTVIATNEKLFF
-	16	-	TRBV2	TRBJ2-5	TGTGCCAGCAGCGGAACCGCGGGCTGGCTTGAAGAGACCCAGTACTTC	CASSGTAGWLEETQYF
-	15	-	TRBV10-2	TRBJ1-1	TGCGCCAGCAGAGACCTCGGGGGGTTTAACACTGAAGCTTTCTTT	CASRDLGGFNTEAFF
-	13	-	TRBV5-1	TRBJ1-2	TGCGCCAGCAGCTTGGCCGGGAAGGGTGGCTACACCTTC	CASSLAGKGGYTF
-	14	-	TRBV30	TRBJ2-3	TGTGCCTGGAGTGGTGCACTTTCCACAGATACGCAGTATTTT	CAWSGALSTDTQYF
-	16	TRBD1	TRBV19	TRBJ1-2	TGTGCCAGTAGCCGGGGACAGGGTGGCGCTAACTATGGCTACACCTTC	CASSRGQGGANYGYTF
-	13	-	TRBV4-3	TRBJ2-5	TGCGCCAGCAGCCAAGCTAGAGTAGAGACCCAGTACTTC	CASSQARVETQYF
-	13	TRBD2	TRBV6-5	TRBJ2-7	TGTGCCAGCAGCGGACTAGTCTCCTACGAGCAGTACTTC	CASSGLVSYEQYF
-	11	-	TRBV20-1	TRBJ1-5	TGCAGTGTTGGGACTTTTCAGCCCCAGCATTTT	CSVGTFQPQHF
-	14	TRBD2	TRBV6-6	TRBJ2-7	TGTGCCAGCAGCCCCCGGGGGGGTGCCTACGAGCAGTACTTC	CASSPRGGAYEQYF
-	12	TRBD1	TRBV29-1	TRBJ2-7	TGCAGCGCCCACCGACAGGGCGGTGAGCAGTACTTC	CSAHRQGGEQYF
-	17	TRBD2	TRBV10-3	TRBJ2-5	TGTGCCATCAGCAGACTAGCGGGGGCCGATACCCAAGAGACCCAGTACTTC	CAISRLAGADTQETQYF
-	16	TRBD2	TRBV5-1	TRBJ2-3	TGCGCCAGCAGCACGATTACGGGACTAGGCACAGATACGCAGTATTTT	CASSTITGLGTDTQYF
few	14	TRBD1	TRBV6-5	TRBJ1-2	TGTGCCAGCAGTTCCCAGGGGGCATTGGGAGGCTACACCTTC	CASSSQGALGGYTF
-	15	TRBD2	TRBV30	TRBJ2-1	TGTGCCTGGGCTCATAGCGGGATCTCCTACAATGAGCAGTTCTTC	CAWAHSGISYNEQFF
-	13	-	TRBV6-1	TRBJ1-1	TGTGCCAGCAGTGAGACAGCTATCACTGAAGCTTTCTTT	CASSETAITEAFF
few	14	-	TRBV27	TRBJ1-4	TGTGCCAGCAGTCCATGGCGGTCGGGTGAAAAACTGTTTTTT	CASSPWRSGEKLFF
-	14	TRBD1	TRBV2	TRBJ2-5	TGTGCCAGCAGTCGGGACAGGGGACAAGAGACCCAGTACTTC	CASSRDRGQETQYF
-	17	-	TRBV19	TRBJ1-6	TGTGCCAGTAGTCCGCGGGGGGCCCCGATTGGGAATTCACCCCTCCACTTT	CASSPRGAPIGNSPLHF
-	14	-	TRBV7-9	TRBJ2-3	TGTGCCAGCAGCTTAGATAGCAGTCCAGATACGCAGTATTTT	CASSLDSSPDTQYF
-	12	TRBD1	TRBV6-5	TRBJ2-7	TGTGCCAGCACACAGGGGTCCTACGAGCAGTACTTC	CASTQGSYEQYF
-	13	TRBD1	TRBV19	TRBJ1-5	TGTGCCAGTGGGCAGGACAGGGAAAAGCCCCAGCATTTT	CASGQDREKPQHF
-	14	-	TRBV4-2	TRBJ2-7	TGTGCCAGCCGGGGTCCAGGGGAGACTTCCGAGCAGTACTTC	CASRGPGETSEQYF
-	15	-	TRBV4-1	TRBJ1-1	TGCGCCAGCAGCCAAGGAAGGCAGGGCTTCACTGAAGCTTTCTTT	CASSQGRQGFTEAFF
once	14	-	TRBV19	TRBJ1-2	TGTGCCAGTAGTTGGGCAGGATCTAACTATGGCTACACCTTC	CASSWAGSNYGYTF
few	16	TRBD2	TRBV5-1	TRBJ2-7	TGCGCCAGCAGCCCATATTCGCTTGGACTAGCAGGCGAGCAGTACTTC	CASSPYSLGLAGEQYF
-	12	TRBD2	TRBV15	TRBJ2-1	TGTGCCACCAGCAGAGATCGTCGGGAGGGGCTCTTC	CATSRDRREGLF
-	17	TRBD1	TRBV3-1/TRBV3-2	TRBJ1-6	TGTGCCAGCAGCCAAGCCCTACAGGGGACGGGTGGTTCACCCCTCCACTTT	CASSQALQGTGGSPLHF
-	15	TRBD2	TRBV19	TRBJ2-7	TGTGCCAGTAGTATGGGACTAGCGGATGTCTACGAGCAGTACTTC	CASSMGLADVYEQYF
-	17	TRBD1	TRBV28	TRBJ1-5	TGTGCCAGCAGTTTACGACCCGGGACAGGGTGGAATCAGCCCCAGCATTTT	CASSLRPGTGWNQPQHF
once	12	-	TRBV6-1	TRBJ1-2	TGTGCCAGCAGCGTACTTGGCTATGGCTACACCTTC	CASSVLGYGYTF
-	13	-	TRBV5-1	TRBJ2-1	TGCGCCAGCAGCTTGACGGGGGTGTCTGAGCAGTTCTTC	CASSLTGVSEQFF
-	16	-	TRBV2	TRBJ2-6	TGTGCCAGCAGTGAGGCAGGGCGAGCTGGGGCCAACGTCCTGACTTTC	CASSEAGRAGANVLTF
-	14	-	TRBV7-9	TRBJ2-1	TGTGCCAGCAGCTTAGAAAAAAGCATCAATGAGCAGTTCTTC	CASSLEKSINEQFF
-	14	-	TRBV7-8	TRBJ2-1	TGTGCCAGCCTAGGGGGAATAACCTACAATGAGCAGTTCTTC	CASLGGITYNEQFF
-	16	TRBD1	TRBV11-2	TRBJ1-2	TGTGCCAGCAGCTTAGATTTTTGGCAGGGGGCCAGTGGCTACACCTTC	CASSLDFWQGASGYTF
-	14	-	TRBV18	TRBJ2-5	TGTGCCAGCTCACCATCGTTAGTCCGAGAGACCCAGTACTTC	CASSPSLVRETQYF